This T cell receptor (beta chain) was observed in a study of blood T cells in healthy people across ages. A sample-barcoded 5' primer and a J-beta primer mix were used in a second PCR of about 7 to 12 cycles. TCRdb processed the 5' RACE reads anew with MiXCR; each CDR3 protein has one entry. Among about 1.4 million distinct CDR3 sequences listed, 59% were seen once. Germline V CDR1 and CDR2: MGHRA, YSYEKL. The CDR3 spans 15 residues. Trimming stripped 1 base from V and 3 bases from J, with 12 bases between. Donors gave around 9.3 milliliters of peripheral blood apiece. This clonotype was detected only a few times.

The chain recombines TRBV4-1 with TRBJ2-5, with TRBD2 as a possible D gene (6 bases). The sequence was obtained from a man aged 18 to 29 in good health. Sequences were obtained from blood. CDR3 protein: CASSQGAGFEETQYF. In DNA form, the CDR3 reads TGCGCCAGCAGCCAAGGAGCGGGTTTTGAAGAGACCCAGTACTTC.